This T cell receptor (beta chain) was obtained from a study of T cells expressing NK-cell markers. Following a re-call of the 5' RACE reads, TCRdb has one entry per CDR3 protein and lacks DNA. The sample totals 500,000 to 700,000 distinct CDR3 sequences. The CDR3 has 15 amino acids. CDR1 MGHRA and CDR2 YSYEKL come from the germline V gene. The rearrangement uses TRBV4-1 and TRBJ2-3; the D call of TRBD2 rests on TCRdb alone, since no DNA is present to check it. The source of this sequence is a man aged 18 to 35 in good health. Sequences were obtained from blood T cells: a sorted CD56 or NKG2C T cell subset, CD4+ or CD8+ T cells, or bulk PBMC T cells (not recorded which). The CDR3 loop reads CASSQFVGGTDTQYF.